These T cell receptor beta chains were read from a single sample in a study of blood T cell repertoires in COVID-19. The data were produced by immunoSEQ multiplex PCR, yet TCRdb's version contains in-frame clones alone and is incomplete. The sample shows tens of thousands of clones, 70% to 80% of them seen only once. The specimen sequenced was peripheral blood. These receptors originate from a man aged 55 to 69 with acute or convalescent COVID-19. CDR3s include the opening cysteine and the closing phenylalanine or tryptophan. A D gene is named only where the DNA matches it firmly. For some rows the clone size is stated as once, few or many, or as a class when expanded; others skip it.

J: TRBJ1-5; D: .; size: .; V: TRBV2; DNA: TGTGCCAGCAGTGTCGGCAGGGATAGCAATCAGCCCCAGCATTTT; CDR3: CASSVGRDSNQPQHF
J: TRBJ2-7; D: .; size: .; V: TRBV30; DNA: TGTGCCTGGGTAAACAGCTACGAGCAGTACTTC; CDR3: CAWVNSYEQYF
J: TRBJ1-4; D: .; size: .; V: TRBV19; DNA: TGTGCCAGTAGGGACGGACTAAGGGCCGAAAAACTGTTTTTT; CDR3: CASRDGLRAEKLFF
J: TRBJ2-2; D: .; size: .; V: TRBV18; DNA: TGTGCCAGCTCAATGCGTCTGGCGGGTGGCGCCGGGGAGCTGTTTTTT; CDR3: CASSMRLAGGAGELFF
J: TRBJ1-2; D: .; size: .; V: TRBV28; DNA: TGTGCCAGCAGTTCCCCGGGGGGAGTCAGTAGTCGCTACACCTTC; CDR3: CASSSPGGVSSRYTF
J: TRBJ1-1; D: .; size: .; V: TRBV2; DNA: TGTGCCAGCAGAGTACAGGTGGACACTGAAGCTTTCTTT; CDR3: CASRVQVDTEAFF
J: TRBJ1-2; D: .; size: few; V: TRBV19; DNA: TGTGCCAGTAGTCCCCTGGACAGATATGGCTACACCTTC; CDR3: CASSPLDRYGYTF
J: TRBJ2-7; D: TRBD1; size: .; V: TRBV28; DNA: TGTGCCAGCAGTGCCCCCGGACAGGGGGCCTACGAGCAGTACTTC; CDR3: CASSAPGQGAYEQYF
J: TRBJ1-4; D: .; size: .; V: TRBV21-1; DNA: TGTGCCAGCAGCAACAGGGGGATCCTGTTTTTT; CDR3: CASSNRGILFF
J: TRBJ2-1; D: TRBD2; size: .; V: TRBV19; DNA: TGTGCCAGTAGTATAGCGGCTAGCGGCTACAATGAGCAGTTCTTC; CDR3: CASSIAASGYNEQFF
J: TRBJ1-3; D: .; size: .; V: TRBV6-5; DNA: TGTGCCAGCAGTTATGCGGGGAGCTCTGGAAACACCATATATTTT; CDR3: CASSYAGSSGNTIYF
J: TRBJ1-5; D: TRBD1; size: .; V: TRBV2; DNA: TGTGCCAGCGGGACAGGGGGAAGCAATCAGCCCCAGCATTTT; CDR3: CASGTGGSNQPQHF
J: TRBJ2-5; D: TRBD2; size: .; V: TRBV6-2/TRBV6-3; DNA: TGTGCCAGCAGCCCGCCGAGCGGGAGGCCCCAAGAGACCCAGTACTTC; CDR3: CASSPPSGRPQETQYF
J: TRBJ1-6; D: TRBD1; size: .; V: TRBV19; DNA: TGTGCCAGTGGAAGAAATAGACAGGGGAATTCACCCCTCCACTTT; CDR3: CASGRNRQGNSPLHF
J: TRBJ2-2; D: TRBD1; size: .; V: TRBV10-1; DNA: TGCGCCAGCAGAGCAGGGGGTCCGAACACCGGGGAGCTGTTTTTT; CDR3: CASRAGGPNTGELFF
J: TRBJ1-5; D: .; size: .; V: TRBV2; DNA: TGTGCCAGCAGTGAAATGGCAGGCAATCAGCCCCAGCATTTT; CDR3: CASSEMAGNQPQHF
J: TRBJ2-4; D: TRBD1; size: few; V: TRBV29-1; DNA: TGCAGCGTGGGGGACAGGGGAGCCAAAAACATTCAGTACTTC; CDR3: CSVGDRGAKNIQYF
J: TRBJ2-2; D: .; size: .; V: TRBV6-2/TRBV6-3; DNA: TGTGCCAGCAGTTACTTACAGGGTATCGGGGAGCTGTTTTTT; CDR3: CASSYLQGIGELFF
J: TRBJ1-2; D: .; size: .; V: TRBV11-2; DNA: TGTGCCAGCAGCTTAGATTCGGGGGTTCCGGGCGGCTACACCTTC; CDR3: CASSLDSGVPGGYTF
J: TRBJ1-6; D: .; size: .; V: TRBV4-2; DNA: TGTGCCAGCAGCCAAGATGGCAGGGAATCACCCCTCCACTTT; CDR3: CASSQDGRESPLHF
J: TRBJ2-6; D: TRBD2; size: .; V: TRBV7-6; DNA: TGTGCCAGCAGCACCTTGGCGGGGGTAGCTGGGGCCAACGTCCTGACTTTC; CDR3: CASSTLAGVAGANVLTF
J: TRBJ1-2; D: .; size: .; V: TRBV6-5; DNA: TGTGCCATTCGTCCAGGGGTGGTTGGCTACACCTTC; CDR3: CAIRPGVVGYTF
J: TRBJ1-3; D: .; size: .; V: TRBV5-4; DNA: TGTGCCAGCAGCTGGGGCGGGGGCAACTCTGGAAACACCATATATTTT; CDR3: CASSWGGGNSGNTIYF
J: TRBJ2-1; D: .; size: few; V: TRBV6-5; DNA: TGTGCCAGCGGGGCTAGAACCTCCTACAATGAGCAGTTCTTC; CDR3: CASGARTSYNEQFF
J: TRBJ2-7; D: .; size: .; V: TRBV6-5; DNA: TGTGCCAGCAGGGATGCGCAGGGGACCTACGAGCAGTACTTC; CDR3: CASRDAQGTYEQYF
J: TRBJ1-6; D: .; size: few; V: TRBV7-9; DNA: TGTGCCAGCAGCTTACAAAATAATTCACCCCTCCACTTT; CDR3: CASSLQNNSPLHF
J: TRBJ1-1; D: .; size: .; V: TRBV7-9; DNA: TGTGCCAGCAGCCCGACGGGTGGCACTGAAGCTTTCTTT; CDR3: CASSPTGGTEAFF
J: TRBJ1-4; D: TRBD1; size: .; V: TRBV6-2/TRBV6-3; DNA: TGTGCCAGCAGTCCATGGACAGGCGCAACTAATGAAAAACTGTTTTTT; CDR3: CASSPWTGATNEKLFF
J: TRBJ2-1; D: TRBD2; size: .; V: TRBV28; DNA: TGTGCCAGCAGTTTAGTCTCTAGCGGGAGAAACAATGAGCAGTTCTTC; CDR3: CASSLVSSGRNNEQFF
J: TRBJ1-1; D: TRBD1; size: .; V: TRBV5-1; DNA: TGCGCCAGCAGCTTGGCCCCCGGGACAGGGGGCACTGAAGCTTTCTTT; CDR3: CASSLAPGTGGTEAFF
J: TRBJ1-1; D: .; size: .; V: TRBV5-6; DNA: TGTGCCAGCAGCCTTAGGAACAATCTGGGGGGGAAGACTGAAGCTTTCTTT; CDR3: CASSLRNNLGGKTEAFF
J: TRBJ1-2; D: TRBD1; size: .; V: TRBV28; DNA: TGTGCCAGCGGGACCCCTGGACAGGGGTCTTCTGGCTACACCTTC; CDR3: CASGTPGQGSSGYTF
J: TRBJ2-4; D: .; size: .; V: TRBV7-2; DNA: TGTGCCAGCAGCCTCCAGGCGAGAAACATTCAGTACTTC; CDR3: CASSLQARNIQYF
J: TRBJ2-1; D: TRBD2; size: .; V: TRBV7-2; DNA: TGTGCCAGCAGCTTAGGGGGCGGGAGACGCGGAAATGAGCAGTTCTTC; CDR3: CASSLGGGRRGNEQFF
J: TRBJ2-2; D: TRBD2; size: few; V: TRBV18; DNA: TGTGCCAGCTCACCCCTGGCAGGGCAGACTAGCGTGAACACCGGGGAGCTGTTTTTT; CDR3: CASSPLAGQTSVNTGELFF